This TCR beta chain was documented in a study of T cell changes during pregnancy in multiple sclerosis. Assay: immunoSEQ multiplex PCR; the TCRdb copy retains only in-frame clones and omits some. The sample lists approximately 130,000 clones, roughly 97% occurring once. Germline CDR1 is SGHTA and CDR2 is FQGTGA. V was pared by 2 bases and J by 1 base, with 10 bases between. This CDR3 is 15 amino acids long. This clone has only one observation. V usage is TRBV7-3 and J usage is TRBJ2-3; tentative D call: TRBD1 (5 bases). This clonotype originated in a female donor with multiple sclerosis, enrolled in a pregnancy study. The sequencing here drew on peripheral blood, taken after pregnancy. CDR3 nucleotide sequence: TGTGCCAGCAGCTTATTAGGGGCCGGCACAGATACGCAGTATTTT. The encoded protein is CASSLLGAGTDTQYF.